The 14 T cell receptor beta chains reported below all come from one sample, sequenced in a study of T cell responses to AZD1222 COVID-19 vaccine. The table came from immunoSEQ multiplex PCR; TCRdb's copy has only in-frame clones and leaves some out. The profile shows 120,000 to 150,000 clones, 70% to 90% of them singletons. The sequences come from peripheral blood, collected 28 days after the second AZD1222 dose. All receptors come from an adult who received the AZD1222 COVID-19 vaccine.

The J gene is TRBJ1-2, the V gene TRBV15; TRBD1 agrees at 10 bases. After removal of 3 bases from V and 8 bases from J, the junction contained 12 bases not matched to a gene. The CDR3 runs 16 residues. In germline, CDR1 is LNHNV, CDR2 YYDKDF (reference sequence). CDR3 DNA: TGTGCCACCAGCAGTCTAGCGGACAGGGGGAATAGAGGCTACACCTTC. Its translation: CATSSLADRGNRGYTF.

The rearrangement links TRBV28 to TRBJ2-7; D ambiguous. Trimming pared 4 bases from V and 7 bases from J, leaving 8 bases between. The CDR3 is 11 residues long. CDR1 is MDHEN, CDR2 SYDVKM, per germline. The CDR3 reads CASSSEGEQYF. CDR3 coding DNA: TGTGCCAGCAGTTCCGAAGGAGAGCAGTACTTC.

This clone was recorded only once. The rearrangement links TRBV7-2 to TRBJ2-3; 9 nucleotides agree with TRBD1. The length of the CDR3 is 13 residues. Trimming at V came to 6 bases and at J to 5 bases, leaving 3 bases not matched to a gene. Germline CDR1 is SGHTA and CDR2 is FQGNSA. The CDR3 coding sequence is TGTGCCAGCAGTACAGGGGGCTTAGATACGCAGTATTTT. This encodes CASSTGGLDTQYF.

This clone was counted a single time. The V call is TRBV30, the J call TRBJ2-7; D is undetermined. Germline V CDR1 and CDR2: GTSNPN, SVGIG (reference sequence). The V end lost 7 bases, the J end lost 1 base, and 8 bases lay between the germline ends. The CDR3 covers 11 residues. The CDR3 coding sequence is TGTGCCTTGACGGTATCCTACGAGCAGTACTTC. This sequence encodes CALTVSYEQYF.

The chain recombines TRBV9 with TRBJ2-7, with D maybe TRBD2 (5 bases). In germline, CDR1 is SGDLS, CDR2 YYNGEE. This CDR3 has 14 amino acids. Trimming removed 0 bases at V and 7 bases at J, with 14 bases between. CDR3 sequence (DNA): TGTGCCAGCAGCGTAGACGGGAAACCTCGAGAGCAGTACTTC. Residues: CASSVDGKPREQYF.

This sequence joins TRBV19 and TRBJ1-2; D unresolved. Germline V gene sequence: CDR1 LNHDA, CDR2 SQIVND (reference sequence). The CDR3 covers 15 residues. V lost 6 bases and J 0 bases, leaving 14 bases between the germline ends. CDR3 residues: CASSAVRAANYGYTF. In DNA, the CDR3 is TGTGCCAGTAGCGCCGTGAGGGCCGCTAACTATGGCTACACCTTC.

This chain connects TRBV6-5 to TRBJ1-2, with 7 bases fitting TRBD1. This CDR3 is built from 14 residues. Germline CDR1 and CDR2: MNHEY and SVGAGI. The trim removed 6 bases at V and 4 bases at J, leaving 8 bases unmatched. CDR3 DNA sequence: TGTGCCAGCAGCGACAGGGTGACAGGCTATGGCTACACCTTC. It translates to CASSDRVTGYGYTF.

This sequence joins TRBV27 and TRBJ2-2; D is tentatively TRBD1 or TRBD2 (5 bases each). This CDR3 is built from 13 residues. V was shortened by 6 bases and J by 6 bases, with 11 bases between the two germline ends. The germline CDR1 and CDR2 sequences are MNHEY and SMNVEV (reference sequence). The CDR3 protein is CASRPGRAGELFF. CDR3 nucleotides: TGTGCCAGCAGACCAGGGAGAGCCGGGGAGCTGTTTTTT.

V usage is TRBV11-2 and J usage is TRBJ2-7; D may be TRBD2 (6 bases). Germline V lookup: CDR1 SGHAT, CDR2 FQNNGV. CDR3 length: 14 residues. The V and J ends lost 0 bases and 1 base respectively, with 7 bases between them. For the CDR3, the DNA is TGTGCCAGCAGCTTAGAGGCGGGGTCCTACGAGCAGTACTTC. It encodes CASSLEAGSYEQYF.

The genes are TRBV7-2 and TRBJ1-5; D may be TRBD1 (5 bases). CDR1 is SGHTA, CDR2 FQGNSA, per germline. V gave up 4 bases and J gave up 5 bases, with 9 bases separating them. There are 13 residues in the CDR3. In DNA form, the CDR3 reads TGTGCCAGCAGCTCACAGGTTGATCAGCCCCAGCATTTT. As protein: CASSSQVDQPQHF.

The chain links TRBV12-3 or TRBV12-4 to TRBJ1-2; D gene ambiguous. The CDR3 has 12 residues. V was cut by 3 bases and J by 4 bases, with 6 bases left in between. CDR3 nucleotides: TGTGCCAGCAGTTTCGGTGGCTATGGCTACACCTTC. It encodes CASSFGGYGYTF.

The genes are TRBV6-2 or TRBV6-3 and TRBJ1-3; D ambiguous. From germline, CDR1 is MNHEY and CDR2 SVGEGT. The ends were cut back, 7 bases at V and 0 bases at J, with 16 bases in the middle. This CDR3 comprises 16 residues. The CDR3 reads CASTPGGRPSGNTIYF. DNA for the CDR3: TGTGCCAGCACCCCCGGCGGCAGGCCCTCTGGAAACACCATATATTTT.

The rearrangement links TRBV4-1 to TRBJ2-7; 12 nucleotides match TRBD2. Germline trimming cut 1 base from V and 2 bases from J; bases unmatched to any gene: 3. The CDR3 is 16 amino acids. CDR1 MGHRA and CDR2 YSYEKL come from the germline V gene. The CDR3 DNA sequence: TGCGCCAGCAGCCAAGCTAGCGGGGGGGCCCCCTACGAGCAGTACTTC. This gives the protein CASSQASGGAPYEQYF.

The count of this clone is one. The chain couples TRBV6-1 to TRBJ2-3; D remains ambiguous. The CDR3 extends over 16 amino acids. V dropped 1 base and J dropped 4 bases, with 15 bases sitting between them. The germline V gene has CDR1 MNHNS and CDR2 SASEGT. CDR3 sequence: CASSEGAGRYADTQYF. DNA for the CDR3: TGTGCCAGCAGTGAAGGGGCAGGAAGGTATGCAGATACGCAGTATTTT.